Below are 10 T cell receptor beta chains sequenced from a single sample in a study of T-cell reconstitution after alpha-beta-depleted transplantation in children. It was with unique molecular identifiers that the TCRbeta library was prepared. In TCRdb, the PCR reads were re-called with MiXCR into one record per CDR3 protein. This table has about a million distinct CDR3 sequences, around 30% appearing once. The sequencing here drew on PBMCs, mostly from graft donor cells, taken 360 days after TCRalphabeta/CD19-depleted stem cell transplant. All receptors come from a boy under three years old who had a stem cell transplant for SCID, so the T cells may come from the graft donor.

This clonotype was seen at least ten times. J is TRBJ1-1 and V is TRBV12-3 or TRBV12-4; weak D call: TRBD1 (5 bases). The CDR3 loop spans 14 amino acids. Trimming pared 3 bases from V and 1 base from J, leaving 9 bases between. For the CDR3, the DNA is TGTGCCAGCAGTTTCCAGGGTACGAACACTGAAGCTTTCTTT. Protein sequence: CASSFQGTNTEAFF.

The rearrangement uses TRBV7-2 and TRBJ2-1; 7 bases agree with TRBD1. Germline CDR1 reads SGHTA; CDR2 reads FQGNSA. The CDR3 loop spans 13 amino acids. V trimming: 5 bases; J trimming: 8 bases; junction bases outside the gene matches: 6. DNA of the CDR3: TGTGCCAGCAGCCGTCTAAGGGGGCATGAGCAGTTCTTC. The encoded protein is CASSRLRGHEQFF.

This clonotype turned up a few times. The V call is TRBV6-5, the J call TRBJ2-6, with D possibly TRBD1 on 6 matching bases. Trimming removed 0 bases from V and 3 bases from J, with 15 bases in between. Germline lookup yields CDR1 MNHEY and CDR2 SVGAGI. The CDR3 loop spans 18 amino acids. The CDR3 here is CASSYSNRVRYGANVLTF. Here the CDR3 DNA reads TGTGCCAGCAGTTACTCGAACAGGGTCCGATATGGGGCCAACGTCCTGACTTTC.

The V gene is TRBV18, the J gene TRBJ2-7, with D perhaps TRBD2 (6 bases). V lost 2 bases, J lost 9 bases, and 17 bases lay in between. CDR1 KGHSH and CDR2 LQKENI come from the germline V gene. This CDR3 contains 14 residues. The CDR3, as DNA: TGTGCCAGCTCACCAGCCGGGCCGGGGGTCGGGCAGTACTTC. Residues: CASSPAGPGVGQYF. Supplemented by reference TRBV18 and TRBJ2-7, the full variable domain reads NAGVMQNPRHLVRRRGQEARLRCSPMKGHSHVYWYRQLPEEGLKFMVYLQKENIIDESGMPKERFSAEFPKEGPSILRIQQVVRGDSAAYFCASSPAGPGVGQYFGPGTRLTVT.

The genes are TRBV7-2 and TRBJ2-7; 8 bases line up with TRBD2. CDR3 length: 15 amino acids. CDR1 is SGHTA and CDR2 is FQGNSA in the germline V gene. Trimming cost V 5 bases and J 2 bases; bases outside gene matches: 8. This chain's CDR3 is CASSPLRGGTYEQYF. The CDR3 coding sequence is TGTGCCAGCAGCCCCCTCCGGGGGGGTACCTACGAGCAGTACTTC.

The V gene is TRBV28, the J gene TRBJ1-4; the D gene is possibly TRBD1 (6 bases). Germline V gene data show CDR1 as MDHEN and CDR2 as SYDVKM. Trimming stripped 2 bases from V and 7 bases from J, with 14 bases between. The CDR3 length is 15 residues. DNA of the CDR3: TGTGCCAGCAGTTTAGCGGGGGCTCGAGGTGAAAAACTGTTTTTT. Protein product: CASSLAGARGEKLFF.

CDR3 region: CASRRGGMDTEAFF. CDR3 in DNA: TGTGCCAGCAGGAGAGGGGGCATGGACACTGAAGCTTTCTTT. The J gene is TRBJ1-1, the V gene TRBV5-4, with 7 positions matching TRBD1. The J segment lost 3 bases and the V segment lost 5 bases, leaving 7 bases of the junction unmatched. Germline-derived CDR1 and CDR2 are SGHNT and YYREEE (reference sequence). This CDR3 region has 14 residues.

This clonotype was counted a few times. The chain is built from TRBV27 and TRBJ2-7; 9 nucleotides line up with TRBD1. The CDR3 totals 15 residues. CDR1 is MNHEY, CDR2 SMNVEV, per germline (reference sequence). The V and J ends lost 4 bases and 6 bases, in that order; junction bases with no gene match: 10. The CDR3 loop reads CASSSTRDRVVEQYF. The DNA for the CDR3 is TGTGCCAGCAGTTCGACCCGGGACAGGGTGGTCGAGCAGTACTTC.

This clonotype was observed a few times. CDR3 amino acids: CASSWRGGSYNEQFF. Here the CDR3 DNA reads TGCGCCAGCAGCTGGCGGGGGGGCTCCTACAATGAGCAGTTCTTC. This rearrangement joins TRBV5-1 to TRBJ2-1, with 9 bases matching TRBD2. Germline-derived CDR1 and CDR2 are SGHRS and YFSETQ. With V trimmed by 3 bases and J by 0 bases, 1 base remained unmatched. The CDR3 is made up of 15 amino acids.

The rearrangement uses TRBV29-1 and TRBJ1-1; D is possibly TRBD1 (5 bases). Looked up from germline, CDR1 is SQVTM and CDR2 is ANQGSEA. The V gene lost 3 bases and the J gene lost 1 base, with 9 bases spanning the gap. The CDR3 extends over 13 amino acids. The CDR3 spells CSVEGPPNTEAFF. The CDR3 DNA reads as TGCAGCGTTGAGGGGCCCCCGAACACTGAAGCTTTCTTT.